This TCR beta chain comes out of a study of T cell responses to AZD1222 COVID-19 vaccine. Points from the study as a whole: The donor cohort was predominantly white British with a female majority, and clonal diversity may have been underestimated. At 160-218 and 743-854, vaccine-associated CD4 TCRs were dominant, and they spanned spike. Repertoires were collected only later (after the peak T cell response had occurred).

Concerning this clone itself: The antigen remains undetermined.

The V gene lost 1 base and the J gene lost 1 base, with 7 bases spanning the gap. CDR3 length: 14 amino acids. Germline V gives CDR1 LGHNA, CDR2 YNFKEQ. The assay was immunoSEQ multiplex PCR, and TCRdb's table has in-frame clones only and misses some. Here the sample spans about 180,000 clones, about 91% being singletons. This chain connects TRBV4-2 to TRBJ2-5; D uncertain. Sequenced here: peripheral blood, sampled 28 days after the second AZD1222 dose. This receptor was obtained from an adult who received the AZD1222 COVID-19 vaccine. The CDR3 reads CASSQGAVQETQYF. Written as DNA, the CDR3 is TGTGCCAGCAGCCAAGGGGCGGTCCAAGAGACCCAGTACTTC.